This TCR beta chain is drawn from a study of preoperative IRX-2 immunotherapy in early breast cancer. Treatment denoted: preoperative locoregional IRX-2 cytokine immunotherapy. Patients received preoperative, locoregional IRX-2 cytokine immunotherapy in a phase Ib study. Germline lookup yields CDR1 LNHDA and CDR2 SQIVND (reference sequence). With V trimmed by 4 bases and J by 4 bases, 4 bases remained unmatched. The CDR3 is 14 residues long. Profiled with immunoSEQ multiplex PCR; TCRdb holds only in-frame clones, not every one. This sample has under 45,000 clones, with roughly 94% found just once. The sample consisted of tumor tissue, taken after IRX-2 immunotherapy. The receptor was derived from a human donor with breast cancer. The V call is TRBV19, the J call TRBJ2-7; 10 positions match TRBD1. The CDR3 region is CASSREGQGYEQYF. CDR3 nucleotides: TGTGCCAGTAGTAGAGAGGGACAGGGGTACGAGCAGTACTTC.